Presented here are 22 T cell receptor beta chains from one specimen sequenced in a study of blood T cell repertoires in COVID-19. Some clones are missing from TCRdb's copy, which holds only in-frame ones; the method was immunoSEQ multiplex PCR. Here the sample spans under 250,000 clones, approximately 90% being singletons. Sequenced input: peripheral blood. The receptors stem from a man between 60 and 70 years old with COVID-19, enrolled during active disease.

The V and J genes are TRBV30 and TRBJ2-3; D uncertain. The V gene lost 0 bases and the J gene lost 1 base, with 5 bases spanning the gap. This CDR3 is 13 amino acids long. CDR1 and CDR2 from the germline V gene are GTSNPN and SVGIG (reference sequence). The CDR3, as DNA: TGTGCCTGGAGTGTCCGGGGCACAGATACGCAGTATTTT. This sequence encodes CAWSVRGTDTQYF.

The chain uses TRBV10-2 and TRBJ1-5; TRBD1 matches 7 bases. With V trimmed by 8 bases and J by 5 bases, 12 bases remained unmatched. The CDR3 length is 15 residues. The V gene's germline CDR1 is WSHSY and CDR2 SAAADI. The CDR3: CASATRQGADQPQHF. The CDR3 DNA follows: TGCGCCAGCGCCACCCGACAGGGCGCGGATCAGCCCCAGCATTTT.

This sequence joins TRBV18 and TRBJ2-2; a possible D gene is TRBD2 (5 bases). The CDR3 totals 16 residues. Germline loops: CDR1 KGHSH, CDR2 LQKENI. The V gene lost 3 bases and the J gene lost 1 base, with 12 bases spanning the gap. The CDR3 reads CASSPGRSGNTGELFF. CDR3 nucleotide sequence: TGTGCCAGCTCACCTGGGCGCAGCGGGAACACCGGGGAGCTGTTTTTT.

The count of this clone is one. The CDR3 here is CASSPRLAGGFVYEQYF. The CDR3 DNA reads TGCGCCAGCAGCCCCCGACTAGCGGGGGGTTTTGTTTACGAGCAGTACTTC. The chain carries TRBV4-1 and TRBJ2-7; TRBD2 matches at 13 bases. Germline lookup yields CDR1 MGHRA and CDR2 YSYEKL. V was pared by 4 bases and J by 4 bases, with 10 bases of the junction left unmatched. The CDR3 is 17 residues long.

As DNA, the CDR3 is TGTGCCAGCAGTTCCGGTGAGGACACTGAAGCTTTCTTT. Protein product: CASSSGEDTEAFF. The rearrangement uses TRBV6-2 or TRBV6-3 and TRBJ1-1; no firm D call. The CDR3 totals 13 residues. CDR1 is MNHEY and CDR2 is SVGEGT in the germline V gene. V dropped 4 bases and J dropped 3 bases, with 9 bases sitting between them.

The V gene is TRBV27, the J gene TRBJ2-7; 7 bases are shared with TRBD1. The CDR3 contains 14 residues. In germline, CDR1 is MNHEY, CDR2 SMNVEV (reference sequence). Germline trimming cut 4 bases from V and 5 bases from J; bases unmatched to any gene: 8. CDR3 nucleotides: TGTGCCAGCAGTTCCTCACAGGGGATCGACGAGCAGTACTTC. It is translated as CASSSSQGIDEQYF.

This chain uses TRBV6-1 with TRBJ2-7; D is perhaps TRBD2 (5 bases). CDR3 length: 15 amino acids. V was cut by 2 bases and J by 0 bases, with 11 bases left in between. The germline CDR1 and CDR2 sequences are MNHNS and SASEGT. The CDR3 sequence: CASSEYPGSSYEQYF. The CDR3 DNA follows: TGTGCCAGCAGTGAATATCCGGGGAGCTCCTACGAGCAGTACTTC.

This chain joins TRBV25-1 and TRBJ2-7, with D perhaps TRBD2 (6 bases). V was clipped by 1 base and J by 3 bases, with 16 bases between them. Per the germline V gene, CDR1 is MGHDK and CDR2 is SYGVNS. This CDR3 has 16 residues. Here the CDR3 DNA reads TGTGCCAGCAGTGAATCAGCGGGCAGGTTGCGCTACGAGCAGTACTTC. As protein: CASSESAGRLRYEQYF.

The chain is built from TRBV4-2 and TRBJ2-2, with 8 bases aligning to TRBD2. Germline V gene data show CDR1 as LGHNA and CDR2 as YNFKEQ. The CDR3 sequence is 15 residues long. After removal of 4 bases from V and 4 bases from J, the junction contained 5 bases not matched to a gene. CDR3 nucleotides: TGTGCCAGCAGCCCAGCGGGAGCGGGCACCGGGGAGCTGTTTTTT. As protein: CASSPAGAGTGELFF.

The rearrangement uses TRBV5-4 and TRBJ2-7; 13 positions match TRBD2. The CDR3 is 16 residues long. Germline V gene sequence: CDR1 SGHNT, CDR2 YYREEE (reference sequence). V shed 0 bases and J 4 bases; nucleotides not matched to a gene: 4. CDR3: CASSLGLAGGRYEQYF. The CDR3 DNA sequence: TGTGCCAGCAGCTTGGGACTAGCGGGGGGAAGATACGAGCAGTACTTC.

This chain connects TRBV28 to TRBJ1-6; no definite D call. In germline, CDR1 is MDHEN, CDR2 SYDVKM. The CDR3 consists of 19 residues. V shed 2 bases and J shed 0 bases, with 17 bases lying between them. The CDR3 bases are TGTGCCAGCAGTTTAACCGCAGCGCTGGGGAGCTCCTATAATTCACCCCTCCACTTT. Protein product: CASSLTAALGSSYNSPLHF. Combining the CDR3 with reference TRBV28 and TRBJ1-6 gives the whole variable domain DVKVTQSSRYLVKRTGEKVFLECVQDMDHENMFWYRQDPGLGLRLIYFSYDVKMKEKGDIPEGYSVSREKKERFSLILESASTNQTSMYLCASSLTAALGSSYNSPLHFGNGTRLTVT.

This clone was detected once. The gene calls are TRBV4-1 and TRBJ2-1; 10 positions match TRBD2. The CDR3 spans 15 residues. V lost 11 bases to trimming and J lost 3 bases; unmatched junction nucleotides: 10. Germline CDR1 is MGHRA and CDR2 is YSYEKL. In nucleotides, the CDR3 is TGCGCCTCAAGGGCTAGCGGGGGACACTACAATGAGCAGTTCTTC. It specifies CASRASGGHYNEQFF.

The CDR3 nucleotides are TGCGCCAGCAGCTTGGATAGGGGGCCTTCTAGCACAGATACGCAGTATTTT. It yields the protein CASSLDRGPSSTDTQYF. The chain employs TRBV5-1 and TRBJ2-3; 7 nucleotides match TRBD1. This CDR3 has 17 amino acids. The germline V gene encodes CDR1 SGHRS and CDR2 YFSETQ. Unmatched junction bases numbered 7, after V lost 0 bases and J lost 0 bases. The complete variable domain, with remaining parts taken from reference TRBV5-1 and TRBJ2-3, reads KAGVTQTPRYLIKTRGQQVTLSCSPISGHRSVSWYQQTPGQGLQFLFEYFSETQRNKGNFPGRFSGRQFSNSRSEMNVSTLELGDSALYLCASSLDRGPSSTDTQYFGPGTRLTVL.

This chain joins TRBV6-6 and TRBJ2-2; TRBD1 matches at 7 bases. The germline V gene encodes CDR1 MNHNY and CDR2 SVGAGI (reference sequence). Germline trimming cut 2 bases from V and 0 bases from J; bases unmatched to any gene: 3. This CDR3 spans 16 amino acids. The CDR3 protein is CASSYLDRSNTGELFF. CDR3 bases: TGTGCCAGCAGTTACCTGGACAGGTCGAACACCGGGGAGCTGTTTTTT.

The chain is built from TRBV28 and TRBJ1-3, with 9 positions matching TRBD1. The trim removed 6 bases at V and 2 bases at J, leaving 8 bases unmatched. CDR3 length: 16 residues. CDR1 is MDHEN and CDR2 is SYDVKM in the germline V gene. In DNA, the CDR3 is TGTGCCAGCAGCTCCCACAGGGGGCTGGCTGGAAACACCATATATTTT. It is translated as CASSSHRGLAGNTIYF.

V usage is TRBV12-3 or TRBV12-4 and J usage is TRBJ1-2; D not resolved. The CDR3 spans 13 residues. V was clipped by 1 base and J by 4 bases, with 7 bases between them. CDR3 in DNA: TGTGCCAGCAGTTTAGACAGCCTCTATGGCTACACCTTC. Its protein product is CASSLDSLYGYTF.

The chain couples TRBV19 to TRBJ1-5, with 8 bases matching TRBD1. This CDR3 is built from 13 residues. Trimming took 8 bases from V and 7 from J; bases not matched to a gene: 7. Per germline, CDR1 LNHDA and CDR2 SQIVND (reference sequence). The CDR3 nucleotides read TGTGCCAGTTCTCAGGGGGCAGGACAGCCCCAGCATTTT. Its translation is CASSQGAGQPQHF.

This clone has only one observation. V usage is TRBV6-6 and J usage is TRBJ1-5, with 7 bases that match TRBD1. V shed 4 bases and J 4 bases; nucleotides not matched to a gene: 10. Germline CDR1 and CDR2: MNHNY and SVGAGI (reference sequence). This CDR3 region has 16 residues. Here the CDR3 DNA reads TGTGCCAGCAGTTTCCCCGGGACAGAAGTAAATCAGCCCCAGCATTTT. It codes for CASSFPGTEVNQPQHF.

The chain links TRBV27 to TRBJ1-5; TRBD1 might be the D (5 bases). The CDR3 consists of 17 residues. Germline assignment: CDR1 MNHEY and CDR2 SMNVEV (reference sequence). V was cut by 6 bases and J by 1 base, with 19 bases left in between. DNA for the CDR3: TGTGCCAGCAGCTCCGGGGCTGTGGGGGGAAGCAATCAGCCCCAGCATTTT. Protein: CASSSGAVGGSNQPQHF.

This rearrangement joins TRBV4-3 to TRBJ2-7; 8 positions agree with TRBD1. The CDR3 is made up of 14 amino acids. V trimming: 6 bases; J trimming: 3 bases; junction bases outside the gene matches: 7. Germline V lookup: CDR1 LGHNA, CDR2 YSLEER. The CDR3 spells CASSTGQGGYEQYF. In DNA, the CDR3 is TGCGCCAGCAGTACCGGACAGGGCGGCTACGAGCAGTACTTC.

Notes on this clone: The sample contains more than one DNA sequence encoding this CDR3. The CDR3: CASSHTGTSSYNEQFF. The DNA of the CDR3 is TGTGCCAGCAGCCACACCGGGACTAGTTCCTACAATGAGCAGTTCTTC. The chain employs TRBV3-1 (or the pseudogene TRBV3-2) and TRBJ2-1; TRBD2 matches 8 bases. Trimming cost V 3 bases and J 1 base; bases outside gene matches: 5. The CDR3 runs to 16 residues. Germline V gene lookup returns CDR1 LGHDT and CDR2 YNNKEL (reference sequence).

The chain joins TRBV21-1 to TRBJ2-7; the D call in the table, TRBD2, was not verified against the DNA. TRBV21-1 is labeled a pseudogene. This CDR3 region has 12 residues. The CDR3 sequence: CASVLVTVEQYF. The DNA for the CDR3 is TGTGCCAGCGTACTGGTTACGGTCGAGCAGTACTTC.